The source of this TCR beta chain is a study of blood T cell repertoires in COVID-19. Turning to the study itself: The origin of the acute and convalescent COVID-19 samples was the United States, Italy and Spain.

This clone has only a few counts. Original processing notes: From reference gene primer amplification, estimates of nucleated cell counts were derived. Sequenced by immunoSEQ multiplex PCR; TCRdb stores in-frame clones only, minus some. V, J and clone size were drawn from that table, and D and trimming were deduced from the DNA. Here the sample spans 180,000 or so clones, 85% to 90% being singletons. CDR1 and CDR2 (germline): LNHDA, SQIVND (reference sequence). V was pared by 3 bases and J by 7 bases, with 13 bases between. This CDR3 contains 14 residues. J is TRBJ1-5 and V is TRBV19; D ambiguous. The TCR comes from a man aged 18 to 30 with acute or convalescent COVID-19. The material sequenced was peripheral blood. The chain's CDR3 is CASSIVQPGQPQHF. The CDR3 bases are TGTGCCAGTAGTATTGTACAGCCAGGCCAGCCCCAGCATTTT.